Included here is one TCR beta chain sequence, with context. This receptor's antigen is unknown. Base qualities are missing; no much larger clone stands one base away. V is pared back by 3 bases and J by 5 bases, with 16 bases lying between the germline termini. The CDR3 covers 15 residues, taking in both the cysteine and the phenylalanine. The CDR3 DNA has 45 bases and is translated from base 1. The CDR1 and CDR2 encoded by the germline V gene are SGHDN and FVKESK. The sample comes from a study of T cell changes during pregnancy in multiple sclerosis (dated 2019 in TCRdb). About the study as a whole: The study looked at changes in the T cell repertoire across pregnancy in women with multiple sclerosis.

The library was built by means of the immunoSEQ multiplex PCR assay. Not all clones reach the TCRdb copy of this immuneACCESS table, which keeps in-frame sequences only. Checked studies attribute under half of the gap to unresolved V genes and leave the rest unexplained. This sample is represented by 35,000 to 45,000 clones; roughly nine tenths of them were singletons. Together, the top ten hold about 4.7% of the sample. The chain couples TRBV14 to TRBJ1-1; a tentative D match to TRBD1 spans 5 bases. This TCR was sampled from a female donor in good health, enrolled as a control in a pregnancy study. Here the sequenced sample was peripheral blood, taken in the second trimester of pregnancy. The DNA reads TGTGCCAGCAGCCACCTCCTGGCAGGGCGGACTGAAGCTTTCTTT. Its translation is CASSHLLAGRTEAFF.